Each of the 9 T cell receptor beta chains below was sequenced from the same sample in a study of T cells of healthy individuals. TCRdb re-derived calls from the 5' RACE reads in MiXCR, one entry per CDR3 protein. The data show some 82,000 distinct CDR3 sequences, approximately 4.7% seen once. The receptors shown here come from a female donor in good health.

This clonotype was recorded many times. The chain joins TRBV4-1 to TRBJ1-4; TRBD1 aligns across 11 bases. The V segment lost 4 bases and the J segment 0 bases; nucleotides outside the gene matches: 1. This CDR3 region has 16 residues. In germline, CDR1 is MGHRA, CDR2 YSYEKL. CDR3 residues: CASSPGQGATNEKLFF. The CDR3 nucleotides are TGCGCCAGCAGCCCGGGACAGGGGGCAACTAATGAAAAACTGTTTTTT.

Many counts were recorded for this clonotype. The V and J genes are TRBV7-2 and TRBJ2-2; 16 bases map to TRBD2. Germline V gene lookup returns CDR1 SGHTA and CDR2 FQGNSA. The CDR3 totals 18 residues. Unmatched junction bases numbered 10, after V lost 5 bases and J lost 7 bases. The CDR3 sequence is CASSPLPGLAGGGGELFF. In DNA form, the CDR3 reads TGTGCCAGCAGCCCCCTTCCGGGACTAGCGGGAGGGGGCGGGGAGCTGTTTTTT.

The genes are TRBV2 and TRBJ2-7; D might be TRBD1 or TRBD2, each matching 5 bases. Germline values: CDR1 SNHLY, CDR2 FYNNEI. The V and J ends lost 7 bases and 3 bases respectively, with 22 bases between them. This CDR3 spans 16 amino acids. DNA of the CDR3: TGTGCCAGCAATCCTTCCCTGGGACGTTCGGGCTACGAGCAGTACTTC. Amino acids: CASNPSLGRSGYEQYF.

This clonotype occurred a few times. The chain combines TRBV3-1 with TRBJ2-6, with D unclear. Germline V gene data show CDR1 as LGHDT and CDR2 as YNNKEL (reference sequence). Deletions cut 0 bases from V and 0 bases from J, with 9 bases between. The CDR3 is made up of 17 amino acids. The chain's CDR3 is CASSQEGLRSGANVLTF. In nucleotides, the CDR3 is TGTGCCAGCAGCCAAGAAGGTCTCCGCTCTGGGGCCAACGTCCTGACTTTC.

There are many counts of this clonotype. The chain is built from TRBV4-3 and TRBJ2-3; D is perhaps TRBD2 (6 bases). Germline CDR1 LGHNA, CDR2 YSLEER. This CDR3 is 16 amino acids long. V shed 5 bases and J shed 4 bases, with 19 bases lying between them. CDR3 region: CASSGGASHTPDTQYF. The DNA of the CDR3 is TGCGCCAGCAGCGGAGGGGCTAGCCACACACCAGATACGCAGTATTTT.

This clonotype has just a few counts. The chain uses TRBV7-9 and TRBJ1-2; no definite D call. This CDR3 has 13 residues. V shed 2 bases and J shed 4 bases, with 8 bases lying between them. Per the germline V gene, CDR1 is SEHNR and CDR2 is FQNEAQ (reference sequence). Here the CDR3 DNA reads TGTGCCAGCAGCTTAAGACTAACCTATGGCTACACCTTC. It is translated as CASSLRLTYGYTF.

This clonotype was observed many times. The chain uses TRBV6-1 and TRBJ2-5; D is possibly TRBD1 (6 bases). This CDR3 comprises 15 residues. Germline V gives CDR1 MNHNS, CDR2 SASEGT. The V and J ends lost 4 bases and 5 bases respectively, with 17 bases between them. CDR3 nucleotides: TGTGCCAGCAGTGTTCAGGGGCGCTTGAAGGAGACCCAGTACTTC. Residues: CASSVQGRLKETQYF.

This clonotype has ten or more counts. The V gene is TRBV20-1, the J gene TRBJ1-2; D is undetermined. Per the germline V gene, CDR1 is DFQATT and CDR2 is SNEGSKA (reference sequence). The CDR3 totals 13 residues. V was trimmed by 2 bases and J by 5 bases, leaving 12 bases between them. CDR3: CSARPPDSYGYTF. DNA for the CDR3: TGCAGTGCTAGACCGCCGGATTCTTATGGCTACACCTTC.

This clonotype was recorded at least ten times. The chain employs TRBV7-2 and TRBJ2-7; 9 bases map to TRBD2. Germline V gene sequence: CDR1 SGHTA, CDR2 FQGNSA. The V and J ends lost 5 bases and 4 bases, in that order; junction bases with no gene match: 9. The CDR3 has 15 residues. CDR3 residues: CASSPGLAPNYEQYF. CDR3 bases: TGTGCCAGCAGCCCTGGACTAGCGCCTAATTACGAGCAGTACTTC.